The next 20 T cell receptor beta chains were all read from a single sample in a study of cytomegalovirus exposure and HLA in healthy donors (dated by TCRdb to about 2017). The library came from the immunoSEQ multiplex PCR assay. A mixture of 60 forward primers for TCR Vbeta segments and 13 reverse primers for TCR Jbeta segments was used in the multiplex PCR. TCRdb re-hosts the immuneACCESS table, in-frame sequences only. Its copies lack some clones; in the studies checked, an unresolved V gene accounts for under half of them, and the cause for the rest is not known. This sample is represented by fewer than 200,000 clones; 75% of them were singletons. Of the sample, about 3% is held by the ten largest clones. Sequencing was performed on PBMCs. Receptor source: a woman between 45 and 65 years old in good health and CMV-seropositive.

The chain joins TRBV29-1 to TRBJ2-2; possible D gene TRBD1, 5 bases. The length of the CDR3 is 15 residues. The germline V gene encodes CDR1 SQVTM and CDR2 ANQGSEA. V was pared by 7 bases and J by 4 bases, with 19 bases between. The CDR3 reads CSASPRADGTGELFF. CDR3 nucleotide sequence: TGCAGCGCAAGTCCCAGGGCCGACGGCACCGGGGAGCTGTTTTTT.

The chain is built from TRBV4-1 and TRBJ2-5, with D tentatively TRBD1 (6 bases). With 1 base removed from V and 1 base from J, the gap between germline ends came to 10 bases. Germline V gives CDR1 MGHRA, CDR2 YSYEKL. The CDR3 totals 15 residues. The CDR3 protein is CASSQGTARQETQYF. CDR3 nucleotides: TGCGCCAGCAGCCAAGGGACAGCCCGCCAAGAGACCCAGTACTTC.

J is TRBJ2-2 and V is TRBV2; no definite D call. Germline V CDR1 and CDR2: SNHLY, FYNNEI. This CDR3 is built from 15 residues. The germline V and J ends were trimmed by 2 bases and 6 bases, with 13 bases remaining between them. The CDR3, as DNA: TGTGCCAGCAGTGAAATGGGCAGGCCGTCCGGGGAGCTGTTTTTT. Protein: CASSEMGRPSGELFF. The full variable domain, with the rest looked up from reference TRBV2 and TRBJ2-2, is EPEVTQTPSHQVTQMGQEVILRCVPISNHLYFYWYRQILGQKVEFLVSFYNNEISEKSEIFDDQFSVERPDGSNFTLKIRSTKLEDSAMYFCASSEMGRPSGELFFGEGSRLTVL.

This clone was counted a few times. The chain links TRBV4-1 to TRBJ1-3; the match to TRBD1 covers 9 bases. Germline CDR1 MGHRA, CDR2 YSYEKL. The CDR3 totals 15 residues. Trimming at V came to 5 bases and at J to 2 bases, leaving 4 bases not matched to a gene. For the CDR3, the DNA is TGCGCCAGCAGCAAGCGGACAGGGGCTGGAAACACCATATATTTT. Translating gives CASSKRTGAGNTIYF.

The chain combines TRBV5-4 with TRBJ2-2; 15 positions match TRBD2. In germline, CDR1 is SGHNT, CDR2 YYREEE (reference sequence). The junction had 9 bases not matched to a gene; V was cut back by 3 bases and J by 6 bases. The CDR3 is 18 amino acids. The DNA for the CDR3 is TGTGCCAGCAGCTCTCGGACTAGCGGGGGGGCAAGTTCCGGGGAGCTGTTTTTT. It yields the protein CASSSRTSGGASSGELFF.

V gene TRBV19 combines with J gene TRBJ1-2; D is possibly TRBD1 (5 bases). Trimming took 2 bases from V and 6 from J, leaving 19 bases between them. The germline V gene has CDR1 LNHDA and CDR2 SQIVND (reference sequence). The CDR3 sequence is 16 residues long. The CDR3 reads CASSITPQGYIDGYTF. The CDR3, as DNA: TGTGCCAGTAGTATAACCCCCCAGGGTTATATCGATGGCTACACCTTC.

As to this clone: In the same sample, other DNA sequences code for this CDR3. The V call is TRBV5-1, the J call TRBJ1-2; TRBD1 matches at 9 bases. Trimming cost V 4 bases and J 5 bases; bases outside gene matches: 3. The CDR3 sequence is 13 residues long. Germline V gene sequence: CDR1 SGHRS, CDR2 YFSETQ. This CDR3 reads CASSPGQGYGYTF. In DNA form, the CDR3 reads TGCGCCAGCAGCCCGGGACAGGGATATGGCTACACCTTC.

The genes are TRBV2 and TRBJ1-6; a possible D gene is TRBD1 (5 bases). V lost 2 bases and J 8 bases, leaving 13 bases between the germline ends. CDR3 size: 15 residues. Germline V gene data show CDR1 as SNHLY and CDR2 as FYNNEI. CDR3 residues: CASSESGTSYSPLHF. In DNA, the CDR3 is TGTGCCAGCAGTGAATCAGGGACTTCCTATTCACCCCTCCACTTT.

CDR3 protein: CASSLDPGSAYGYTF. As DNA, the CDR3 is TGTGCCAGCAGCTTGGATCCAGGTTCTGCTTATGGCTACACCTTC. The rearrangement joins TRBV5-4 to TRBJ1-2; D uncertain. Germline CDR1 SGHNT, CDR2 YYREEE (reference sequence). This CDR3 is built from 15 residues. V lost 0 bases and J lost 5, with 14 bases in between.

The rearrangement uses TRBV6-5 and TRBJ1-1; possible D gene TRBD1, 6 bases. Per the germline V gene, CDR1 is MNHEY and CDR2 is SVGAGI. V was trimmed by 7 bases and J by 1 base, leaving 13 bases between them. The CDR3 covers 14 residues. CDR3 coding DNA: TGTGCCAGCACCCCACACAGGGAGAACACTGAAGCTTTCTTT. This gives the protein CASTPHRENTEAFF.

The chain uses TRBV5-1 and TRBJ2-3, with TRBD2 matching over 8 bases. J was trimmed by 4 bases and V by 4 bases; bases with no gene match: 8. CDR1 is SGHRS and CDR2 is YFSETQ in the germline V gene. CDR3 length equals 15 residues. CDR3 region: CASSKAGTRADTQYF. CDR3 nucleotides: TGCGCCAGCAGCAAGGCCGGGACTAGAGCAGATACGCAGTATTTT.

The gene calls are TRBV5-4 and TRBJ2-3; the D gene is possibly TRBD2 (5 bases). CDR1 is SGHNT, CDR2 YYREEE, per germline (reference sequence). Trimming left V 4 bases short and J 0 bases short, with 15 bases between. The CDR3 contains 16 residues. CDR3 in DNA: TGTGCCAGCAGCCACGGACTTTTTACTAGCACAGATACGCAGTATTTT. Amino acid sequence: CASSHGLFTSTDTQYF.

In this sample, this clone turned up once. The chain uses TRBV4-1 and TRBJ2-3; no definite D call. V lost 0 bases and J lost 2, with 9 bases in between. CDR3 length: 15 amino acids. The germline V gene has CDR1 MGHRA and CDR2 YSYEKL. The CDR3 region has the DNA TGCGCCAGCAGCCAAGATCTAGTCTACACAGATACGCAGTATTTT. It specifies CASSQDLVYTDTQYF.

The chain couples TRBV7-3 to TRBJ2-1, with TRBD1 identical over 10 bases. This CDR3 spans 15 amino acids. The germline V gene encodes CDR1 SGHTA and CDR2 FQGTGA. The V segment lost 4 bases and the J segment 4 bases; nucleotides outside the gene matches: 4. CDR3 in amino acids: CASSSTGGMYNEQFF. CDR3 DNA sequence: TGTGCCAGCAGCTCGACAGGGGGCATGTACAATGAGCAGTTCTTC.

The J gene is TRBJ1-5, the V gene TRBV7-2; no clear D gene. V was pared by 0 bases and J by 12 bases, with 12 bases between. This CDR3 spans 13 amino acids. CDR1 and CDR2 (germline): SGHTA, FQGNSA. The DNA of the CDR3 is TGTGCCAGCAGCTTAGCGAGGTCCGGCGGCCAGCATTTT. Translating gives CASSLARSGGQHF. Using reference TRBV7-2 and TRBJ1-5 for the parts outside the CDR3, the full variable domain is GAGVSQSPSNKVTEKGKDVELRCDPISGHTALYWYRQSLGQGLEFLIYFQGNSAPDKSGLPSDRFSAERTGGSVSTLTIQRTQQEDSAVYLCASSLARSGGQHFGDGTRLSIL.

V usage is TRBV2 and J usage is TRBJ2-3; 12 positions match TRBD2. Germline V lookup: CDR1 SNHLY, CDR2 FYNNEI. The CDR3 has 21 residues. The V and J ends lost 2 bases and 3 bases, in that order; junction bases with no gene match: 18. The CDR3 sequence: CASSEWGYSSGGALGTDTQYF. The CDR3 DNA reads as TGTGCCAGCAGTGAATGGGGATATTCTAGCGGGGGGGCATTGGGAACAGATACGCAGTATTTT.

The genes are TRBV2 and TRBJ1-1, with D perhaps matching TRBD1 (5 bases). The CDR3 length is 14 residues. Between the trimmed V and J ends, which lost 4 bases and 1 base, there was a span of 10 bases. The germline V gene has CDR1 SNHLY and CDR2 FYNNEI. CDR3 nucleotide sequence: TGTGCCAGCAGTGCTCAGGGCGGGAACACTGAAGCTTTCTTT. Translated, it gives CASSAQGGNTEAFF.

The chain links TRBV2 to TRBJ2-6; tentatively, D is TRBD2 (5 bases). The length of the CDR3 is 16 residues. V was shortened by 3 bases and J by 4 bases, with 13 bases between the two germline ends. Germline V gene lookup returns CDR1 SNHLY and CDR2 FYNNEI. CDR3 nucleotides: TGTGCCAGCAGTGACGGAGCCGGGGTCGGGGCCAACGTCCTGACTTTC. Translating gives CASSDGAGVGANVLTF.

This clone was counted once. The same CDR3 is also encoded by other DNA sequences in this sample. This chain links TRBV6-5 with TRBJ2-1; 9 bases are shared with TRBD1. Germline V gene data show CDR1 as MNHEY and CDR2 as SVGAGI. The junction had 10 bases not matched to a gene; V was cut back by 6 bases and J by 7 bases. The CDR3 has 15 amino acids. The CDR3 sequence: CASSSGQGNVNEQFF. CDR3 nucleotides: TGTGCCAGCAGCTCGGGACAGGGTAACGTGAATGAGCAGTTCTTC.

The CDR3 DNA is TGTGCCAGTAGAAAGGACACCTCTGGAAACACCATATATTTT. It is translated as CASRKDTSGNTIYF. V and J are TRBV19 and TRBJ1-3; D possibly corresponds to TRBD1 (5 bases). The V gene lost 6 bases and the J gene lost 0 bases, with 9 bases spanning the gap. The germline V gene encodes CDR1 LNHDA and CDR2 SQIVND (reference sequence). This CDR3 is built from 14 residues. Full variable domain (remainder filled in from reference TRBV19 and TRBJ1-3): DGGITQSPKYLFRKEGQNVTLSCEQNLNHDAMYWYRQDPGQGLRLIYYSQIVNDFQKGDIAEGYSVSREKKESFPLTVTSAQKNPTAFYLCASRKDTSGNTIYFGEGSWLTVV.